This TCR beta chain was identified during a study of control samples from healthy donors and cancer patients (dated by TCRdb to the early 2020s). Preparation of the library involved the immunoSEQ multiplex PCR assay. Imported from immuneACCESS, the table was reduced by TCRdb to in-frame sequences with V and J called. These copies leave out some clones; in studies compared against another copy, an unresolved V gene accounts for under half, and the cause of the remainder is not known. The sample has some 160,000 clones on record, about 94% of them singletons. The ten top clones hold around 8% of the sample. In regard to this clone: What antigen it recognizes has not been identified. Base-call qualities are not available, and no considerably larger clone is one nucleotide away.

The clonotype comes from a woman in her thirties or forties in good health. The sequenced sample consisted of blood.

The sequenced DNA is TGTGCCAGTAGTATATCACCTAGCGGGGGCTACAATGAGCAGTTCTTC. Its product reads: CASSISPSGGYNEQFF. The chain links TRBV19 with TRBJ2-1; TRBD2 fits 10 bases in the junction. Clipping removes 2 bases from V and 3 bases from J, with 4 as the unmatched junction base count. Sequences LNHDA (CDR1) and SQIVND (CDR2) are obtained from the germline V gene (reference sequence). Taken from cysteine to phenylalanine, the CDR3 has 16 residues. Only the CDR3 region is kept as DNA, spanning 48 bases read in frame from base 1.